This TCR beta chain appears in the sequencing data of a study of CD8 T cells in Susac syndrome. Random hexamers primed reverse transcription of about 0.45 to 1 ug RNA. TCRdb used MiXCR to reprocess the immunoSEQ multiplex PCR reads, holding one entry per CDR3 protein. This sample has approximately 79,000 distinct CDR3 sequences, with approximately 94% found just once. On this clonotype: Its matching antigen is unknown.

Whole-study results and caveats: Regarding the TCR sequencing and HLA analysis, the study admitted that a relatively small number of individuals were involved.

Sequencing of TCR beta covered CD8+ and CD4+ T cells obtained from blood. The sequencing sample was made of CD8+ T cells from PBMCs. The TCR originated in a human donor with Susac syndrome.

CDR3: CASRTRSGTRSYEQYF. The CDR3 nucleotides are TGTGCCAGCAGGACAAGAAGCGGGACTCGCTCCTACGAGCAGTACTTC. This sequence joins TRBV28 and TRBJ2-7, with TRBD2 matching 7 bases. J gave up 0 bases and V 6 bases, and 11 bases lay outside the gene matches. There are 16 residues in the CDR3. In germline, CDR1 is MDHEN, CDR2 SYDVKM.